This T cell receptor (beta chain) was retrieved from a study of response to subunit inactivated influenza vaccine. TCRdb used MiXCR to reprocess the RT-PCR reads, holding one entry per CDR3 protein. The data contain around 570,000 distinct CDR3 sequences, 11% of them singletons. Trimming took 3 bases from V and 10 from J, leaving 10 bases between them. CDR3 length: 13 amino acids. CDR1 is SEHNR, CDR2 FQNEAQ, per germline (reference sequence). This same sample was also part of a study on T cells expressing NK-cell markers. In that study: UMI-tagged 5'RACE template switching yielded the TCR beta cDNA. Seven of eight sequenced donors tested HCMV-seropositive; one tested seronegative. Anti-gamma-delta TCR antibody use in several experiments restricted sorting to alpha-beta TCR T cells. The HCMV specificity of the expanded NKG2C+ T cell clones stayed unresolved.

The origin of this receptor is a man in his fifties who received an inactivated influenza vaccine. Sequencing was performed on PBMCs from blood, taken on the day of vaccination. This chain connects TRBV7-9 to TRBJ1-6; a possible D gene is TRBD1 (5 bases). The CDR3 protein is CASSFGADSPLHF. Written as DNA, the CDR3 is TGTGCCAGCAGCTTTGGGGCAGACTCACCCCTCCACTTT.